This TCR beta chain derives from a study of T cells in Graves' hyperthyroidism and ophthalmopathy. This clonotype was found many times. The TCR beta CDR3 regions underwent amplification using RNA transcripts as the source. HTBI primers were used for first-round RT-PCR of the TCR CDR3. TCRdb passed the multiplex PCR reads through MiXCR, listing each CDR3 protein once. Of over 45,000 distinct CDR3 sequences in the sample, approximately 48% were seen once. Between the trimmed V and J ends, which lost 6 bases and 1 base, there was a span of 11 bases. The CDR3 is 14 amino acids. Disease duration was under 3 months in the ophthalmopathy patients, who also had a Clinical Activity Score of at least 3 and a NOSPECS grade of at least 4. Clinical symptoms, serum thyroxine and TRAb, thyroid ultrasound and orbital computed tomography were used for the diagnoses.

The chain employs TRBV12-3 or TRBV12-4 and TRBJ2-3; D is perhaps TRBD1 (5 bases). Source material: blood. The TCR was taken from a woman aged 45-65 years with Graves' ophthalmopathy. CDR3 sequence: CASRTWGRTDTQYF. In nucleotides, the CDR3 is TGTGCCAGCAGGACCTGGGGCCGCACAGATACGCAGTATTTT.